This T cell receptor beta chain comes out of a study of beta chain features in type 1 diabetes. Study-wide findings and caveats: Insertion counts at VDJ junctions were lower in type 1 diabetes patients, who also showed more deletions there.

The V gene lost 5 bases and the J gene lost 0 bases, with 22 bases spanning the gap. The CDR3 consists of 18 residues. The germline CDR1 and CDR2 sequences are SEHNR and FQNEAQ (reference sequence). The authors reverse transcribed all of the isolated RNA, so sequencing captured expressed TCRB transcripts. Naive, central memory and regulatory T cell samples averaged about 3.57 million immunoSEQ reads each. Produced via immunoSEQ multiplex PCR; TCRdb's table is partial and in-frame only. In the table there are about 930,000 clones, about a sixth of which are singletons. In its sample, this clone was seen a few times. Its antigen is still unknown.

Sequencing was carried out using naive CD4+ T cells from blood. J is TRBJ2-5 and V is TRBV7-9; TRBD2 is a possible D gene (5 bases). The sequence was obtained from a young woman in good health. CDR3 sequence: CASSRTHWRWGNQETQYF. The CDR3 bases are TGTGCCAGCAGCCGCACACACTGGAGGTGGGGAAACCAAGAGACCCAGTACTTC. Variable domain in full (rest from reference TRBV7-9 and TRBJ2-5): DTGVSQNPRHKITKRGQNVTFRCDPISEHNRLYWYRQTLGQGPEFLTYFQNEAQLEKSRLLSDRFSAERPKGSFSTLEIQRTEQGDSAMYLCASSRTHWRWGNQETQYFGPGTRLLVL.